This TCR beta chain was identified in a study of blood T cell repertoires in COVID-19. Overall study context: Acute-phase and convalescent COVID-19 samples originated in the United States, Italy and Spain.

In the original analysis: Nucleated cell number was recorded as an estimate derived from reference gene primer amplification. Method: immunoSEQ multiplex PCR; TCRdb's copy keeps in-frame clones and lacks some. From that table come the V and J calls and clone size; the DNA was used to work out D and trimming. The sample has roughly 40,000 clones; roughly three quarters are singletons. The germline V gene has CDR1 LGHDT and CDR2 YNNKEL (reference sequence). CDR3 size: 14 residues. J was trimmed by 4 bases and V by 8 bases; bases with no gene match: 9. The sequence was obtained from a man in his 70s with active or convalescent COVID-19. The material sequenced was peripheral blood. This chain connects TRBV3-1 (or the pseudogene TRBV3-2) to TRBJ2-5, with 8 positions matching TRBD2. Written as DNA, the CDR3 is TGTGCCAGCCGTATGAGCGGGGGCAGAGAGACCCAGTACTTC. This sequence encodes CASRMSGGRETQYF.